This T cell receptor (beta chain) was observed in a study of preoperative IRX-2 immunotherapy in early breast cancer. Produced via immunoSEQ multiplex PCR; TCRdb's table is partial and in-frame only. The top ten clones hold roughly 2% of a sample with roughly 93,000 clones, 86% of them seen once. Treatment in this sample: preoperative locoregional IRX-2 cytokine immunotherapy. Patients received preoperative, locoregional IRX-2 cytokine immunotherapy in a phase Ib study. This CDR3 comprises 14 residues. V gave up 3 bases and J gave up 2 bases; unmatched junction bases: 4. From germline, CDR1 is MDHEN and CDR2 SYDVKM.

Sample: tumor tissue, taken after IRX-2 immunotherapy. This clonotype was obtained from a human donor with breast cancer. The chain carries TRBV28 and TRBJ2-7; TRBD1 agrees at 7 bases. The CDR3 loop reads CASSFPGQAYEQYF. The CDR3 bases are TGTGCCAGCAGTTTCCCCGGACAGGCCTACGAGCAGTACTTC.